The 5 T cell receptor beta chains below all came from one sample that was sequenced in a study of cytotoxic CD8 clonotypes in ibrutinib-treated CLL. Sequenced by immunoSEQ multiplex PCR; TCRdb stores in-frame clones only, minus some. The sample records some 200,000 clones, roughly 73% being singletons. The sequenced sample was PBMCs, obtained after 12 months of ibrutinib treatment. The source of these receptors is a human donor with chronic lymphocytic leukemia.

The chain employs TRBV5-1 and TRBJ2-4, with D unresolved. Per germline, CDR1 SGHRS and CDR2 YFSETQ. The CDR3 covers 15 residues. V lost 0 bases to trimming and J lost 1 base, with 8 bases between them. The CDR3 reads CASSLGQIAKNIQYF. The CDR3 DNA reads TGCGCCAGCAGCTTGGGCCAGATTGCCAAAAACATTCAGTACTTC.

The chain uses TRBV7-9 and TRBJ1-6, with TRBD1 identical over 7 bases. Trimming at V came to 5 bases and at J to 0 bases, leaving 7 bases not matched to a gene. The germline V gene has CDR1 SEHNR and CDR2 FQNEAQ (reference sequence). CDR3 length: 17 residues. As DNA, the CDR3 is TGTGCCAGCAGCATTGGGGACAGATCCTCCTATAATTCACCCCTCCACTTT. Protein: CASSIGDRSSYNSPLHF.

V gene TRBV10-2 combines with J gene TRBJ2-7, with a tentative D call TRBD2 (6 bases). V was trimmed by 3 bases and J by 2 bases, leaving 8 bases between them. From germline, CDR1 is WSHSY and CDR2 SAAADI. The length of the CDR3 is 13 residues. CDR3 nucleotides: TGCGCCAGCAGTGACACTAGCCCCTACGAGCAGTACTTC. Protein sequence: CASSDTSPYEQYF.

There are a few counts of this clone. The rearrangement uses TRBV7-8 and TRBJ1-6; weak D call: TRBD1 (5 bases). The CDR3 contains 13 residues. The V and J ends lost 5 bases and 11 bases respectively, with 13 bases between them. The V gene's germline CDR1 is SGHVS and CDR2 FQNEAQ. The CDR3 sequence: CASSPGPGAPLHF. DNA for the CDR3: TGTGCCAGCAGCCCGGGACCGGGCGCACCCCTCCACTTT.

The genes are TRBV27 and TRBJ1-1; 8 bases line up with TRBD1. V was clipped by 3 bases and J by 3 bases; unmatched bases: 9. In germline, CDR1 is MNHEY, CDR2 SMNVEV (reference sequence). This CDR3 has 16 residues. Here the CDR3 reads CASSFRQGIGDTEAFF. The CDR3 DNA follows: TGTGCCAGCAGTTTTCGACAGGGGATTGGGGACACTGAAGCTTTCTTT.